This entry describes one TCR beta chain. The specificity of this receptor is unknown. No base-level quality is on record; no much larger clone is a single base apart. The data are from a study of blood T cell repertoires in COVID-19 (dated by TCRdb to about 2020). As for the study more broadly: Collaborator samples came from the United States, Italy and Spain and covered acute and convalescent phases of COVID-19. The prospective study material was composed of cDNA or gDNA derived from T cells, B-cell-depleted T cells, or PBMCs. Subjects who had been exposed to COVID-19, were actively infected with it, or had recovered from it provided the deeply sampled blood TCRbeta repertoires that made up the dataset. The repertoires were released in a freely available public database intended as a resource for research on the immune response to SARS-CoV-2. Samples were obtained from the ongoing ImmuneRACE study (first 160 participants) and from 950 to 1,500 subjects provided by 6 global collaborators. Sample metadata almost always included a de-identified subject ID, COVID-19 status, age in years and sex. Where available, HLA class I and class II types were taken from metadata supplied by the sample provider and were not determined by assay-based typing.

Whole blood was collected in K2EDTA tubes by collaborating institutions according to the institutions' own protocols. For TCRbeta analysis, collaborators shipped samples in one of three forms: frozen whole blood, isolated PBMCs, or DNA extracted from either of those sample types. CDR1 and CDR2 are read off the germline V gene (reference sequence) as LGHDT and YNNKEL. Counted from cysteine to phenylalanine, this CDR3 has 14 amino acids. Only CDR3 DNA remains: 42 bases, in frame from the first base. Germline trimming: 4 bases from V, 1 base from J; junction bases outside gene matches: 3. TCRbeta CDR3 regions were amplified from genomic DNA by means of the immunoSEQ Assay, a bias-controlled multiplex PCR. Per the authors' processing: Nucleated cell counts per sample were estimated from amplification of reference gene primers within the assay. Sequence reads were collapsed and filtered to measure the absolute abundance of every unique TCRbeta CDR3 rearrangement. For each sample, productive Simpson clonality was calculated by taking the square root of Simpson's diversity index across productive rearrangements. The table comes from immuneACCESS by way of TCRdb, which keeps in-frame sequences with V and J called. Part of the clones is missing from these tables; in studies checked, under half for an unresolved V gene and the rest for unknown reasons. The V and J calls and clone size were taken over from that table, and D and trimming were inferred from the DNA. The sample table shows about 110,000 clones, and over 80% are seen once. Together, the top ten hold 4% to 5.5% of the sample.

What the research found in general, with its limitations: How much clinical and demographic metadata was included differed by source and by participant, and the metadata was provided uncurated.

The sequence was obtained from a woman aged 45-59 years with acute or convalescent COVID-19. Sample: peripheral blood. The V and J segments used are TRBV3-1 (or the pseudogene TRBV3-2) and TRBJ1-1, with 7 bases matching TRBD1. The DNA sequence is as follows: TGTGCCAGCAGCCCTCGGACAGGGAACACTGAAGCTTTCTTT. This encodes CASSPRTGNTEAFF.